Below, 25 T cell receptor beta chains from the same sample are listed, as sequenced in a study of T cell repertoires in cytomegalovirus infection. TCRdb called the reads again in MiXCR, with one record for every CDR3 protein. In the table there are more than 150,000 distinct CDR3 sequences, roughly a quarter of which are singletons. Sequenced material: PBMCs. Every receptor here comes from a human donor in good health (CMV status not recorded). Some clones in this sample may be carry-over from other donors' samples.

This chain joins TRBV20-1 and TRBJ1-5, with a tentative D call TRBD1 (6 bases). Germline assignment: CDR1 DFQATT and CDR2 SNEGSKA (reference sequence). With 2 bases removed from V and 3 bases from J, the gap between germline ends came to 8 bases. The CDR3 consists of 13 residues. CDR3 in DNA: TGCAGTGCTAGAAGGGGGGACAATCAGCCCCAGCATTTT. Translating it yields CSARRGDNQPQHF.

This clonotype was counted only a few times. The V and J genes are TRBV6-6 and TRBJ1-5; TRBD1 matches at 11 bases. Germline V lookup: CDR1 MNHNY, CDR2 SVGAGI (reference sequence). V lost 4 bases to trimming and J lost 4 bases; unmatched junction nucleotides: 6. This CDR3 has 16 amino acids. CDR3 nucleotides: TGTGCCAGCAGTTCCTTGGGGACAGGGGGGAATCAGCCCCAGCATTTT. Its protein is CASSSLGTGGNQPQHF.

This clonotype was counted between two and nine times. This chain links TRBV7-3 with TRBJ2-3; perhaps TRBD1 as D (6 bases). V lost 5 bases to trimming and J lost 3 bases, with 24 bases between them. The CDR3 covers 18 residues. The germline V gene has CDR1 SGHTA and CDR2 FQGTGA. CDR3 protein: CASSQRGSGTSGTDTQYF. CDR3 nucleotide sequence: TGTGCCAGCAGCCAAAGGGGGTCCGGGACCTCCGGGACAGATACGCAGTATTTT.

There are a few counts of this clonotype. This chain connects TRBV20-1 to TRBJ2-7; D gene ambiguous. Germline V gives CDR1 DFQATT, CDR2 SNEGSKA (reference sequence). The V end lost 1 base, the J end lost 3 bases, and 13 bases lay between the germline ends. This CDR3 is built from 14 residues. In DNA, the CDR3 is TGCAGTGCTAGAGTGTTGTTCCCGGGCTACGAGCAGTACTTC. Translated, it gives CSARVLFPGYEQYF.

This clonotype was observed a few times. V is TRBV2 and J is TRBJ2-1; a possible D gene is TRBD2 (6 bases). The CDR3 consists of 15 residues. CDR1 and CDR2 (germline): SNHLY, FYNNEI. The ends were cut back, 1 base at V and 10 bases at J, with 17 bases in the middle. The CDR3, as DNA: TGTGCCAGCAGTGAAGGGGGCGGGGCGAAGGGCGAGCAGTTCTTC. The encoded protein is CASSEGGGAKGEQFF.

This clonotype was observed many times. The V gene is TRBV28, the J gene TRBJ2-7; no clear D gene. Germline lookup yields CDR1 MDHEN and CDR2 SYDVKM. This CDR3 has 11 residues. Trimming left V 3 bases short and J 7 bases short, with 7 bases between. The CDR3 DNA reads TGTGCCAGCAGTTTTCAGAGAGAGCAGTACTTC. This translates into CASSFQREQYF.

This sequence joins TRBV11-2 and TRBJ2-1; D unclear. V was cut by 0 bases and J by 0 bases, with 6 bases left in between. The CDR3 spans 15 residues. Germline V gene sequence: CDR1 SGHAT, CDR2 FQNNGV. The DNA for the CDR3 is TGTGCCAGCAGCTTAGACAAGAGCTCCTACAATGAGCAGTTCTTC. Translation gives CASSLDKSSYNEQFF.

About this clonotype: This may be a read error, as it is one base from a much larger clone. This chain joins TRBV7-2 and TRBJ1-1; D not certain. The CDR3 consists of 12 residues. CDR1 and CDR2 from the germline V gene are SGHTA and FQGNSA. V was pared by 0 bases and J by 3 bases, with 2 bases between. The CDR3 DNA follows: TGTGCCAGCAGCTTAGCCTACACTGAAGCTTTCTTT. This sequence encodes CASSLAYTEAFF.

Of note for this clonotype: Possible read error: a much larger clone is one base away. The chain joins TRBV7-9 to TRBJ1-1; no definite D call. Per the germline V gene, CDR1 is SEHNR and CDR2 is FQNEAQ (reference sequence). V was pared by 2 bases and J by 1 base, with 5 bases between. The CDR3 covers 13 residues. In DNA, the CDR3 is TGTGCCAGCAGCTTAAACAAGAACACTGAAGCTTTCTTT. This gives the protein CASSLNKNTEAFF.

The chain employs TRBV4-3 and TRBJ2-3, with D uncertain. Germline CDR1 LGHNA, CDR2 YSLEER. The CDR3 sequence is 15 residues long. Trimming took 1 base from V and 0 from J, leaving 8 bases between them. DNA for the CDR3: TGCGCCAGCAGCCAAGTACAGAGTAGCACAGATACGCAGTATTTT. As protein: CASSQVQSSTDTQYF.

J is TRBJ2-7 and V is TRBV5-8; D is undetermined. The germline gives CDR1 SGHTS, CDR2 YDEGEE. Trimming removed 4 bases at V and 9 bases at J, with 11 bases between. The CDR3 extends over 11 amino acids. CDR3: CASSLLRGQYF. CDR3 DNA sequence: TGTGCCAGCAGCCTCCTACGAGGGCAGTACTTC.

The CDR3 here is CATSPRGSYNEQFF. For the CDR3, the DNA is TGTGCCACCAGCCCTCGGGGCTCCTACAATGAGCAGTTCTTC. The V call is TRBV24-1, the J call TRBJ2-1; D is perhaps TRBD2 (5 bases). The V gene lost 7 bases and the J gene lost 0 bases, with 9 bases spanning the gap. The germline CDR1 and CDR2 sequences are KGHDR and SFDVKD. The CDR3 totals 14 residues.

The chain links TRBV6-1 to TRBJ1-1; D gene ambiguous. The germline CDR1 and CDR2 sequences are MNHNS and SASEGT. The CDR3 contains 12 residues. Deletions cut 6 bases from V and 4 bases from J, with 9 bases between. The CDR3 loop reads CASRPVGTEAFF. In nucleotides, the CDR3 is TGTGCCAGCAGACCGGTAGGCACTGAAGCTTTCTTT.

This clonotype appeared a single time. V and J are TRBV30 and TRBJ2-1; D may be TRBD2 (6 bases). This CDR3 spans 14 amino acids. The V gene's germline CDR1 is GTSNPN and CDR2 SVGIG (reference sequence). Between the trimmed V and J ends, which lost 4 bases and 2 bases, there was a span of 12 bases. The CDR3 sequence is CAWTGGFTYNEQFF. Here the CDR3 DNA reads TGTGCCTGGACCGGGGGATTTACCTACAATGAGCAGTTCTTC. The whole variable domain, filled in from reference TRBV30 and TRBJ2-1, reads SQTIHQWPATLVQPVGSPLSLECTVEGTSNPNLYWYRQAAGRGLQLLFYSVGIGQISSEVPQNLSASRPQDRQFILSSKKLLLSDSGFYLCAWTGGFTYNEQFFGPGTRLTVL.

The V and J genes are TRBV29-1 and TRBJ2-3, with 8 positions matching TRBD2. CDR1 and CDR2 (germline): SQVTM, ANQGSEA. Trimming took 5 bases from V and 1 from J; bases not matched to a gene: 14. CDR3 size: 17 residues. CDR3 amino acids: CSVTSLAGRGGTDTQYF. The CDR3 bases are TGCAGCGTTACATCTTTAGCGGGAAGGGGGGGCACAGATACGCAGTATTTT.

This clonotype showed up just a few times. The genes are TRBV12-5 and TRBJ2-5; a weak D match, TRBD1 (5 bases). CDR1 and CDR2 from the germline V gene are LGHNT and FRNRAP. The CDR3 covers 14 residues. V was clipped by 1 base and J by 4 bases, with 10 bases between them. The CDR3 nucleotides read TGTGCTAGTGGTTTGGCAGGGTTGCGAGAGACCCAGTACTTC. Its protein is CASGLAGLRETQYF.

As regards this clonotype: A much more abundant neighbour one base away suggests this may be a read error. The V call is TRBV30, the J call TRBJ2-7; TRBD2 agrees at 8 bases. Germline trimming cut 2 bases from V and 5 bases from J; bases unmatched to any gene: 2. This CDR3 is 12 amino acids long. Germline V gene sequence: CDR1 GTSNPN, CDR2 SVGIG (reference sequence). For the CDR3, the DNA is TGTGCCTGGAGTCGGGGGGGGGACGAGCAGTACTTC. Translated: CAWSRGGDEQYF.

This clonotype was counted many times. The V gene is TRBV7-2, the J gene TRBJ1-1; 7 bases align to TRBD1. Trimming took 5 bases from V and 6 from J; bases not matched to a gene: 6. The CDR3 covers 13 residues. The germline gives CDR1 SGHTA, CDR2 FQGNSA. CDR3 protein: CASSPMTGPEAFF. Here the CDR3 DNA reads TGTGCCAGCAGCCCCATGACAGGGCCTGAAGCTTTCTTT.

In this sample, this clonotype turned up a few times. This chain uses TRBV7-2 with TRBJ2-3; TRBD2 agrees at 7 bases. Germline V gene lookup returns CDR1 SGHTA and CDR2 FQGNSA. The CDR3 has 18 residues. J gave up 6 bases and V 5 bases, and 20 bases lay outside the gene matches. CDR3 protein: CASSPHVGKRGAPDTQYF. CDR3 in DNA: TGTGCCAGCAGCCCCCACGTCGGGAAGCGGGGTGCCCCGGATACGCAGTATTTT.

This clonotype was counted between two and nine times. V and J are TRBV15 and TRBJ2-7; 9 bases align to TRBD2. V shed 1 base and J 2 bases; nucleotides not matched to a gene: 6. The germline V gene encodes CDR1 LNHNV and CDR2 YYDKDF (reference sequence). The CDR3 consists of 16 residues. The CDR3 DNA follows: TGTGCCACCAGCAGAGTTGGCGCGGGAGGGGCCTACGAGCAGTACTTC. Translated: CATSRVGAGGAYEQYF.

This clonotype was recorded at least ten times. V is TRBV7-6 and J is TRBJ2-3, with 9 bases identical to TRBD2. Germline CDR1 and CDR2: SGHVS and FNYEAQ. The CDR3 runs to 16 residues. V lost 5 bases to trimming and J lost 3 bases; unmatched junction nucleotides: 9. The CDR3 is CASSPLAGVATDTQYF. The DNA of the CDR3 is TGTGCCAGCAGCCCTTTAGCGGGAGTCGCTACAGATACGCAGTATTTT.

With regard to this clonotype: A much bigger clone sits one base away, suggesting this may be a read error. The rearrangement uses TRBV2 and TRBJ2-5; D gene ambiguous. Germline V lookup: CDR1 SNHLY, CDR2 FYNNEI. There are 12 residues in the CDR3. The V gene lost 3 bases and the J gene lost 5 bases, with 7 bases spanning the gap. CDR3 DNA: TGTGCCAGCAGTGACTTCTGGGAGACCCAGTACTTC. Translated, it gives CASSDFWETQYF. Filled out from reference TRBV2 and TRBJ2-5, the complete variable domain reads EPEVTQTPSHQVTQMGQEVILRCVPISNHLYFYWYRQILGQKVEFLVSFYNNEISEKSEIFDDQFSVERPDGSNFTLKIRSTKLEDSAMYFCASSDFWETQYFGPGTRLLVL.

This clonotype was seen ten or more times. This chain joins TRBV7-2 and TRBJ2-7; 13 bases match TRBD2. Germline loops: CDR1 SGHTA, CDR2 FQGNSA. The CDR3 runs 15 residues. The V gene end was trimmed by 0 bases and the J gene end by 7 bases; junction bases not matched to a gene: 3. The CDR3 DNA sequence: TGTGCCAGCAGCTTAGCACTAGCGGGAGGGAATGAGCAGTACTTC. Amino acids: CASSLALAGGNEQYF.

This clonotype occurred a few times. V usage is TRBV29-1 and J usage is TRBJ2-7; D may match TRBD1 or TRBD2 (5 bases each). The CDR3 sequence is 11 residues long. Germline V lookup: CDR1 SQVTM, CDR2 ANQGSEA. The germline V and J ends were trimmed by 4 bases and 7 bases, with 11 bases remaining between them. The CDR3, as DNA: TGCAGCGTTGCTAGCTCAGGGGAGCAGTACTTC. This encodes CSVASSGEQYF.

A few counts support this clonotype. J is TRBJ1-5 and V is TRBV12-3 or TRBV12-4; TRBD1 might be the D (5 bases). V gave up 3 bases and J gave up 11 bases, with 17 bases separating them. The CDR3 runs to 14 residues. The CDR3 nucleotides read TGTGCCAGCAGTTTCTCCACCTCAGGGAATACCCAGCATTTT. Its protein is CASSFSTSGNTQHF.